This T cell receptor beta chain was recovered during a study of cytomegalovirus exposure and HLA in healthy donors. Germline values: CDR1 SGHNT, CDR2 YYREEE (reference sequence). Trimming pared 0 bases from V and 0 bases from J, leaving 10 bases between. This CDR3 region has 16 residues. The study, taken as a whole, reports: Productive rates of about 87% or about 30% were seen for most TCR beta V segments in an earlier analysis.

PCR involved 60 Vbeta and 13 Jbeta primers. Clones were sequenced by immunoSEQ multiplex PCR, and TCRdb holds only the in-frame ones, with some missing. The data show 170,000 or so clones, with 65% to 85% seen just once and around 3.1% held by the top ten. Concerning this clone: Its antigen is not identified.

The rearrangement uses TRBV5-4 and TRBJ2-1; D might be TRBD1 (6 bases). The sequence came from a woman between 50 and 59 years old in good health and CMV-seropositive. The sample was PBMCs. The CDR3 sequence: CASSLARGSSYNEQFF. In DNA, the CDR3 is TGTGCCAGCAGCTTGGCGAGGGGGAGCTCCTACAATGAGCAGTTCTTC. The entire variable domain, with the rest obtained from reference TRBV5-4 and TRBJ2-1, is as follows: ETGVTQSPTHLIKTRGQQVTLRCSSQSGHNTVSWYQQALGQGPQFIFQYYREEENGRGNFPPRFSGLQFPNYSSELNVNALELDDSALYLCASSLARGSSYNEQFFGPGTRLTVL.